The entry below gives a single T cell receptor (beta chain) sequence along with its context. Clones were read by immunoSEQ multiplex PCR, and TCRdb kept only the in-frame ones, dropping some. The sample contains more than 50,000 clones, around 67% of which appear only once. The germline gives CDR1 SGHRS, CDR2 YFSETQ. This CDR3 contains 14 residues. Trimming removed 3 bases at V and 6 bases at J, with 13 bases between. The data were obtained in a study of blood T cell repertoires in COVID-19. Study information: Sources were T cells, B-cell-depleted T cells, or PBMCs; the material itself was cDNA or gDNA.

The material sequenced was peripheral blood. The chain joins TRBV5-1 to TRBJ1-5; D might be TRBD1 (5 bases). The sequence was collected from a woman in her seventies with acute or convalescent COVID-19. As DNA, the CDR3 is TGCGCCAGCAGCTATGGAGGGGCAGGTCAGCCCCAGCATTTT. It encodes CASSYGGAGQPQHF.